This T cell receptor (beta chain) derives from a study of shared clonotypes between healthy human individuals. The overall study: Per donor, CD8 memory used one plate, CD8 naive used two, CD4 memory used three and CD4 naive used three.

Notes on this clone: Its cognate antigen is unknown.

General observations from the study: Lower generation probabilities were found for non-shared clonotypes than for those shared by all four donors. Genetic and exposure-history diversity was limited by the small donor number.

CD4+ cell separation produced CD45RA+ naive and CD45RA-negative memory subsets. Profiling relied on immunoSEQ multiplex PCR, and the TCRdb table lists in-frame clones only, not all of them. The table includes just over 2,000,000 clones, 85% to 95% detected once. This CDR3 is built from 19 residues. Trimming took 2 bases from V and 0 from J, leaving 19 bases between them. Germline-derived CDR1 and CDR2 are ENHRY and SYGVKD. The clonotype was recovered from a man aged 18 to 30 in good health. Sequenced sample: naive CD4+ T cells sorted from blood. Subset given: CD45RA+ positively selected. The chain uses TRBV10-3 and TRBJ2-2; no clear D gene. The CDR3 DNA sequence: TGTGCCATCAGTGAGGATTTTGGACCCACAAGCACGAACACCGGGGAGCTGTTTTTT. Protein product: CAISEDFGPTSTNTGELFF.